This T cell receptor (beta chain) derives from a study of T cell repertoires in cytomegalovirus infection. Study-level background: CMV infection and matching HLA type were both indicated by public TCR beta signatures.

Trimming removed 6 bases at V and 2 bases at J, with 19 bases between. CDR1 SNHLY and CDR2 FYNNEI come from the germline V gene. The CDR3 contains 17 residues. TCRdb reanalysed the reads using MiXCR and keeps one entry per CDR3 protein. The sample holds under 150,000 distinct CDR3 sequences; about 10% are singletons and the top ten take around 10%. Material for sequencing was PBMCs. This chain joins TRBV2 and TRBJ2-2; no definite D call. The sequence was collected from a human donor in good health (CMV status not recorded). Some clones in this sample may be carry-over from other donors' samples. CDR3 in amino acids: CASSGRSGEFNTGELFF. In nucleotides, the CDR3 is TGTGCCAGCAGCGGGCGTTCGGGTGAATTCAACACCGGGGAGCTGTTTTTT.